This TCR beta chain was sequenced in a study of cytomegalovirus exposure and HLA in healthy donors. Study-level results: Altogether, 170 or so TCR beta chains were recorded as cytomegalovirus-associated. In an earlier analysis, productive rearrangement rates for most beta V segments clustered near 87% or 30%.

CDR1 and CDR2 (germline): LNHDA, SQIVND (reference sequence). This CDR3 has 14 amino acids. Trimming removed 4 bases from V and 11 bases from J; junction bases left unmatched: 9. Worth noting for this clone: What it binds is unknown.

PCR employed 60 Vbeta and 13 Jbeta primers. Study processing details: Tens of millions of unique TCR beta chains, 9.5 million to 11 million of them shared, were counted by a later analysis. Libraries were prepared by immunoSEQ multiplex PCR; TCRdb keeps only in-frame clonotypes and omits some of them. That table gives V, J and clone size, and the DNA gave D and trimming. The sample contains around 100,000 clones, around 77% of which appear only once. V is TRBV19 and J is TRBJ1-3; 9 bases align to TRBD1. Sequenced input: PBMCs. The source is a woman aged 25-40 years in good health and CMV-seropositive. The CDR3 sequence is CASSTAGTGLAIYF. The CDR3 coding sequence is TGTGCCAGTAGTACAGCCGGGACAGGGCTCGCCATATATTTT.